The T cell receptor (beta chain) under discussion was sequenced for a study of neurological immune-mediated disorders. Study-level results: Expanded clones shared no CDR3 amino acid sequences across subjects, suggesting private repertoires in all groups.

V shed 1 base and J shed 6 bases, with 8 bases lying between them. Germline lookup yields CDR1 SGHRS and CDR2 YFSETQ. CDR3 length equals 12 residues. This clonotype was seen a few times. Its specificity is not known. The time point denotes: longitudinal time-point 1 (baseline). Among the participants, healthy controls were blood bank volunteers in Maryland, USA. The cDNA came from 5'RACE, which used 10-nucleotide random UMIs. Per sequencing run, 15-18 subjects together gave over 190 million TCR-beta sequences. TCRdb re-called the 5' RACE reads through MiXCR, storing one row per CDR3 protein. The table has 60,000 to 90,000 distinct CDR3 sequences, roughly 10% seen once.

The clonotype comes from a man aged 30 to 45 in good health. The chain uses TRBV5-1 and TRBJ2-7; D gene unclear. What was sequenced was PBMCs. CDR3 sequence: CASSLSPLEQYF. The DNA of the CDR3 is TGCGCCAGCAGCTTGTCACCCCTCGAGCAGTACTTC.